The 13 T cell receptor beta chains reported below all come from one sample, sequenced in a study of human T cells and chemical hapten exposure. Noted time point: pre-sensitization, week 0. The treatment: therapeutic diphenylcyclopropenone sensitization with weekly scalp DPC. In TCRdb, the RACE reads were re-called with MiXCR into one record per CDR3 protein. In the table there are approximately 370,000 distinct CDR3 sequences, about 5% of which are singletons. This specimen consisted of whole blood, obtained in connection with sensitization to the hapten diphenylcyclopropenone (DPC). These receptors all stem from a woman between 18 and 29 years old with alopecia areata. Some clones in this sample may be carry-over from other donors' samples.

This clonotype was seen at least ten times. The rearrangement uses TRBV7-9 and TRBJ1-2; 7 bases line up with TRBD1. The CDR3 sequence is 15 residues long. The junction had 13 bases not matched to a gene; V was cut back by 4 bases and J by 8 bases. Germline loops: CDR1 SEHNR, CDR2 FQNEAQ (reference sequence). Here the CDR3 reads CASSSYGKGARGYTF. CDR3 bases: TGTGCCAGCAGCTCGTACGGGAAGGGGGCGCGCGGCTACACCTTC.

There are a few counts of this clonotype. The gene calls are TRBV6-2 or TRBV6-3 and TRBJ1-1, with no clear D. CDR1 is MNHEY and CDR2 is SVGEGT in the germline V gene. There are 13 residues in the CDR3. V was pared by 3 bases and J by 5 bases, with 10 bases between. CDR3 loop: CASSYYTSTEAFF. CDR3 DNA sequence: TGTGCCAGCAGTTATTATACCTCAACTGAAGCTTTCTTT.

This clonotype was picked up a small number of times. The gene calls are TRBV4-3 and TRBJ2-7; D may be TRBD2 (6 bases). This CDR3 spans 16 amino acids. V shed 3 bases and J shed 4 bases, with 19 bases lying between them. From germline, CDR1 is LGHNA and CDR2 YSLEER. CDR3 in amino acids: CASSQEGPPRPYEQYF. DNA of the CDR3: TGCGCCAGCAGCCAGGAGGGACCCCCTAGGCCTTACGAGCAGTACTTC.

Ten or more counts support this clonotype. The chain uses TRBV12-3 or TRBV12-4 and TRBJ2-3, with TRBD2 identical over 9 bases. V lost 4 bases and J lost 2; bases outside the gene matches: 4. The CDR3 has 15 amino acids. In DNA, the CDR3 is TGTGCCAGCAGTTATAGCGGGGGATCCACAGATACGCAGTATTTT. Translated: CASSYSGGSTDTQYF.

This clonotype was recorded at least ten times. The chain uses TRBV3-1 and TRBJ2-3; TRBD2 agrees at 8 bases. In germline, CDR1 is LGHDT, CDR2 YNNKEL (reference sequence). V lost 4 bases, J lost 5 bases, and 14 bases stayed unmatched. The CDR3 totals 17 residues. This CDR3 reads CASSPVGVLAGGDTQYF. DNA of the CDR3: TGTGCCAGCAGCCCCGTCGGGGTTTTGGCGGGGGGAGATACGCAGTATTTT.

This clonotype occurred many times. The chain carries TRBV6-1 and TRBJ2-4; D is unresolved. Trimming cost V 3 bases and J 9 bases, with 6 bases left between them. This CDR3 is built from 11 residues. Germline CDR1 and CDR2: MNHNS and SASEGT. CDR3 in amino acids: CASSDLTIQYF. The CDR3 DNA is TGTGCCAGCAGTGATCTAACCATTCAGTACTTC.

This clonotype was detected many times. V is TRBV18 and J is TRBJ2-7; D possibly corresponds to TRBD2 (7 bases). V was pared by 0 bases and J by 9 bases, with 15 bases between. CDR1 and CDR2 from the germline V gene are KGHSH and LQKENI. The CDR3 is 14 amino acids. The CDR3 protein is CASSPPSGGGGQYF. The CDR3 DNA sequence: TGTGCCAGCTCACCACCGTCGGGGGGCGGCGGGCAGTACTTC.

The gene calls are TRBV29-1 and TRBJ2-3; D uncertain. CDR3 size: 12 residues. Germline CDR1 and CDR2: SQVTM and ANQGSEA. Trimming stripped 2 bases from V and 5 bases from J, with 8 bases between. CDR3 sequence: CSVETSVDTQYF. The CDR3 DNA reads TGCAGCGTTGAAACGTCAGTAGATACGCAGTATTTT.

This clonotype has at least ten counts. V and J are TRBV7-6 and TRBJ2-1, with 10 bases aligning to TRBD1. Germline V lookup: CDR1 SGHVS, CDR2 FNYEAQ. The V gene end was trimmed by 4 bases and the J gene end by 5 bases; junction bases not matched to a gene: 5. The CDR3 is made up of 15 amino acids. The CDR3 spells CASSSGQGVHNEQFF. The CDR3 DNA sequence: TGTGCCAGCAGCTCCGGACAGGGGGTTCACAATGAGCAGTTCTTC.

This clonotype occurred many times. The gene calls are TRBV29-1 and TRBJ1-3; D is unclear. Deletions cut 7 bases from V and 0 bases from J, with 13 bases between. The germline gives CDR1 SQVTM, CDR2 ANQGSEA. The CDR3 length is 14 residues. The CDR3 DNA sequence: TGCAGCGGATGGGGTGAATACTCTGGAAACACCATATATTTT. It is translated as CSGWGEYSGNTIYF.

This clonotype was seen repeatedly, ten times or more. The chain links TRBV20-1 to TRBJ2-3; weak D call: TRBD1 (5 bases). The V end lost 3 bases, the J end lost 8 bases, and 9 bases lay between the germline ends. CDR3 size: 11 residues. Germline V CDR1 and CDR2: DFQATT, SNEGSKA (reference sequence). The CDR3 here is CSARQGSTQYF. CDR3 bases: TGCAGTGCTAGGCAGGGTTCTACGCAGTATTTT.

This clonotype was counted many times. The V call is TRBV3-1, the J call TRBJ1-1, with 8 nucleotides matching TRBD1. The junction had 9 bases not matched to a gene; V was cut back by 8 bases and J by 10 bases. Germline assignment: CDR1 LGHDT and CDR2 YNNKEL (reference sequence). The CDR3 has 12 amino acids. In DNA, the CDR3 is TGTGCCAGCCAAGGGACAGGCGGCGGAGCTTTCTTT. Its protein is CASQGTGGGAFF.

At least ten counts were recorded for this clonotype. The CDR3 loop reads CASSYTGTGDYGYTF. In DNA, the CDR3 is TGCGCCAGCAGCTATACCGGGACAGGGGACTATGGCTACACCTTC. V is TRBV5-1 and J is TRBJ1-2; TRBD1 matches 10 bases. The V and J ends lost 3 bases and 3 bases, in that order; junction bases with no gene match: 5. There are 15 residues in the CDR3. The germline V gene encodes CDR1 SGHRS and CDR2 YFSETQ.